This T cell receptor (beta chain) was retrieved from a study of CD8+ T cells in alopecia areata. Sequencing used cDNA as its template, made by extracting RNA and reverse transcribing it. Here immunoSEQ multiplex PCR was the method, and the copy in TCRdb shows in-frame clones only, minus some. The table lists under 300,000 clones, roughly two thirds of them singletons, with roughly 1.2% in the top ten. The CDR3 spans 14 residues. Germline assignment: CDR1 SGDLS and CDR2 YYNGEE. The V end was cut by 0 bases, the J end by 7 bases, with 8 bases between. The TCR originated in a human donor with alopecia areata. The rearrangement joins TRBV9 to TRBJ1-6; D not certain. The sequenced sample was CD4+ T cells sorted from blood, obtained at week 0. In nucleotides, the CDR3 is TGTGCCAGCAGCGTAGCCCAACGGAATTCACCCCTCCACTTT. It yields the protein CASSVAQRNSPLHF.